The present TCR beta chain was sequenced within a study of blood T cells in healthy people across ages. Sample-barcoded 5' priming and a J-beta primer mix drove a second PCR of roughly 7 to 11 cycles. Tags on each cDNA molecule came from a template-switch adaptor with 12 random nucleotides. TCRdb reanalysed the 5' RACE reads using MiXCR and keeps one entry per CDR3 protein. The table records hundreds of thousands of distinct CDR3 sequences, about 56% of them present only once. The V end lost 3 bases, the J end lost 5 bases, and 10 bases lay between the germline ends. Germline CDR1 reads SGHDN; CDR2 reads FVKESK. There are 14 residues in the CDR3.

Sequencing input: blood. This chain links TRBV14 with TRBJ1-4, with D perhaps TRBD1 (5 bases). This clonotype originated in a middle-aged man in good health. The CDR3 is CASSHNRCNEKLFF. The CDR3 nucleotides read TGTGCCAGCAGCCACAACAGGTGCAATGAAAAACTGTTTTTT.